The rows below give T cell receptor beta chains drawn from one sample of a study of blood T cell repertoires in COVID-19. Data came from immunoSEQ multiplex PCR; TCRdb stores just in-frame clones and leaves some out. This repertoire shows about 310,000 clones, around nine tenths found once; its top ten account for 1%. Material for sequencing was peripheral blood. These TCRs come from a man between 45 and 60 years old with active or convalescent COVID-19. CDR3s leave out the opening cysteine and the closing phenylalanine or tryptophan. Clone size is given for some rows only: seen once, a few or many times, or a class if the clone is expanded.

size,V,CDR3
NA,TRBV21-1,ASSKGRRTEAF
NA,TRBV27,ASTSLTANYGYT
NA,TRBV19,ASSIGVSDTEAF
NA,TRBV28,ASSFSRLPTSTDTQY
NA,TRBV11-2,ASSRSGNTIY
NA,TRBV10-3,AIRGQGETGELF
NA,TRBV30,AWSVLASGRRNTGELF
NA,TRBV6-2/TRBV6-3,ASSYSTGGTYGYT
NA,TRBV28,ASSSGGRNYEQY
NA,TRBV10-3,AISESSRYEQY
NA,TRBV10-2,ASSSDSEDEQY
NA,TRBV28,ASSLSRDTSYGYT
NA,TRBV6-6,ASSYSRSPLH
NA,TRBV19,ASRPPAGSDGYT
NA,TRBV7-2,ASSLAQGLAYEQY
few,TRBV7-7,ASSGGQGPQETQY
NA,TRBV30,AWSVSVLAGGSGDNEQF
NA,TRBV9,ASSVSGTSLDTQY